This TCR beta chain was retrieved from a study of blood T cell repertoires in COVID-19. In the authors' methods: Amplification of reference gene primers provided the estimated nucleated cell counts. TCRdb's table, derived via immunoSEQ multiplex PCR, lists solely in-frame clones and lacks some. That table furnishes V, J and clone size, whereas the DNA furnished D and trimming. The sample records 190,000 or so clones, less than 90% being singletons. The junction had 8 bases not matched to a gene; V was cut back by 4 bases and J by 5 bases. This CDR3 has 15 amino acids. In germline, CDR1 is MNHEY, CDR2 SVGEGT. This clone has a single count.

The sample was PBMCs or T cells enriched from blood (not recorded which). The J gene is TRBJ1-1, the V gene TRBV6-2 or TRBV6-3; 9 bases line up with TRBD1. The receptor's source is a woman aged 25 to 39 who had been exposed to COVID-19. CDR3 bases: TGTGCCAGCAGTTTCACAGGACAGGGGCGTACTGAAGCTTTCTTT. Its protein is CASSFTGQGRTEAFF.